A single sample is the source of the 11 T cell receptor beta chains below, sequenced in a study of OX40 agonist ivuxolimab in advanced cancers. Method: immunoSEQ multiplex PCR; TCRdb's copy keeps in-frame clones and lacks some. The sample lists roughly 34,000 clones; approximately 91% were seen once. The sample consisted of CD4+ or CD8+ T cells sorted from blood, taken in a trial of the OX40 agonist ivuxolimab. The receptors stem from an adult with an advanced solid tumor such as melanoma, head and neck, liver or kidney cancer.

The chain recombines TRBV5-4 with TRBJ1-4; D unclear. Trimming left V 0 bases short and J 3 bases short, with 6 bases between. The germline gives CDR1 SGHNT, CDR2 YYREEE (reference sequence). There are 14 residues in the CDR3. CDR3 sequence: CASSLGISNEKLFF. CDR3 coding DNA: TGTGCCAGCAGCTTGGGGATTTCTAATGAAAAACTGTTTTTT.

This clone was seen only once. The chain has TRBV18 and TRBJ2-7; 9 bases map to TRBD1. Germline loops: CDR1 KGHSH, CDR2 LQKENI. Unmatched junction bases numbered 5, after V lost 4 bases and J lost 4 bases. This CDR3 has 14 residues. CDR3 residues: CASSLMDRGYEQYF. As DNA, the CDR3 is TGTGCCAGCTCACTTATGGACAGGGGATACGAGCAGTACTTC.

This clone has more than one count but fewer than ten. This chain connects TRBV6-5 to TRBJ2-5; TRBD2 might be the D (6 bases). CDR3 length: 15 residues. V gave up 0 bases and J gave up 2 bases, with 10 bases separating them. CDR1 is MNHEY and CDR2 is SVGAGI in the germline V gene. The CDR3 region is CASSYSWGEQETQYF. Written as DNA, the CDR3 is TGTGCCAGCAGTTACTCCTGGGGGGAACAAGAGACCCAGTACTTC.

V usage is TRBV11-3 and J usage is TRBJ2-3, with D possibly being TRBD2 (5 bases). With 5 bases removed from V and 0 bases from J, the gap between germline ends came to 9 bases. This CDR3 has 14 amino acids. CDR1 and CDR2 from the germline V gene are SGHNT and YENEEA. The CDR3 reads CASSPTGSTDTQYF. Written as DNA, the CDR3 is TGTGCCAGCAGCCCGACGGGAAGCACAGATACGCAGTATTTT. Using reference TRBV11-3 and TRBJ2-3 for the parts outside the CDR3, the full variable domain is EAGVVQSPRYKIIEKKQPVAFWCNPISGHNTLYWYLQNLGQGPELLIRYENEEAVDDSQLPKDRFSAERLKGVDSTLKIQPAELGDSAVYLCASSPTGSTDTQYFGPGTRLTVL.

The chain recombines TRBV7-3 with TRBJ2-2; TRBD2 matches 10 bases. The length of the CDR3 is 17 residues. V lost 0 bases and J lost 6; bases outside the gene matches: 7. The germline V gene has CDR1 SGHTA and CDR2 FQGTGA. The chain's CDR3 is CASSLTWSGGAPGELFF. The CDR3 DNA reads TGTGCCAGCAGCTTAACGTGGAGCGGGGGGGCCCCCGGGGAGCTGTTTTTT.

This chain links TRBV6-4 with TRBJ1-2, with no clear D. V lost 6 bases to trimming and J lost 2 bases, with 16 bases between them. Germline values: CDR1 MRHNA, CDR2 SNTAGT. There are 15 residues in the CDR3. The CDR3 region is CASRQYSAPNYGYTF. The DNA for the CDR3 is TGTGCCAGCAGACAATACTCAGCACCCAACTATGGCTACACCTTC.

This clone occurred once. DNA of the CDR3: TGTGCCTCAGGGCAGGGTAACTCCTACAATGAGCAGTTCTTC. Translated: CASGQGNSYNEQFF. The J gene is TRBJ2-1, the V gene TRBV7-2; TRBD1 is a possible D gene (5 bases). The CDR3 consists of 14 residues. In germline, CDR1 is SGHTA, CDR2 FQGNSA. Trimming left V 11 bases short and J 0 bases short, with 14 bases between. Together with reference TRBV7-2 and TRBJ2-1, the CDR3 gives the full variable domain: GAGVSQSPSNKVTEKGKDVELRCDPISGHTALYWYRQSLGQGLEFLIYFQGNSAPDKSGLPSDRFSAERTGGSVSTLTIQRTQQEDSAVYLCASGQGNSYNEQFFGPGTRLTVL.

The CDR3 region is CSVRQGTKETQYF. CDR3 in DNA: TGCAGCGTCCGACAGGGGACGAAGGAGACCCAGTACTTC. J is TRBJ2-5 and V is TRBV29-1, with 8 bases matching TRBD1. The CDR3 consists of 13 residues. V lost 6 bases to trimming and J lost 5 bases; unmatched junction nucleotides: 8. Germline V gene sequence: CDR1 SQVTM, CDR2 ANQGSEA.

CDR3 amino acids: CASSQDNRALGYTF. In DNA form, the CDR3 reads TGTGCCAGCAGCCAAGATAACAGGGCTCTCGGCTACACCTTC. The chain carries TRBV14 and TRBJ1-2; TRBD1 might be the D (6 bases). With 0 bases removed from V and 8 bases from J, the gap between germline ends came to 13 bases. CDR3 length equals 14 residues. Germline V lookup: CDR1 SGHDN, CDR2 FVKESK.

As DNA, the CDR3 is TGTGCCAGTAGTCGGGGCGGGGGGTACAATGAGCAGTTCTTC. It is translated as CASSRGGGYNEQFF. The chain links TRBV19 to TRBJ2-1, with TRBD2 identical over 8 bases. The CDR3 runs to 14 residues. CDR1 LNHDA and CDR2 SQIVND come from the germline V gene (reference sequence). The junction had 4 bases not matched to a gene; V was cut back by 5 bases and J by 4 bases.

This clone was seen a single time. V and J are TRBV5-8 and TRBJ1-3, with 7 nucleotides matching TRBD1. The V and J ends lost 0 bases and 4 bases, in that order; junction bases with no gene match: 7. CDR3 length equals 16 residues. The germline V gene has CDR1 SGHTS and CDR2 YDEGEE. The CDR3, as DNA: TGTGCCAGCAGCTTGGACCGGGACAGCCGAGGAAACACCATATATTTT. It translates to CASSLDRDSRGNTIYF. Based on the CDR3 plus reference TRBV5-8 and TRBJ1-3, the full variable domain is EAGVTQSPTHLIKTRGQQATLRCSPISGHTSVYWYQQALGLGLQFLLWYDEGEERNRGNFPPRFSGRQFPNYSSELNVNALELEDSALYLCASSLDRDSRGNTIYFGEGSWLTVV.